The T cell receptor beta chain under discussion was sequenced for a study of control samples from healthy donors and cancer patients (dated by TCRdb to the early 2020s). The table lists this clone with a count of one. Its antigen is not yet known. No base qualities exist here, and no much larger clone lies one base off it. A distance of 11 bases separates the germline ends of V and J, which lose 5 bases and 1 base respectively. The germline V gene specifies SGHTA as CDR1 and FQGTGA as CDR2. From cysteine to phenylalanine, the CDR3 is 14 amino acids long. This entry keeps only the CDR3 DNA: 42 bases, framed from base 1. Receptor libraries were prepared by the immunoSEQ multiplex PCR assay. Imported from immuneACCESS, the table was reduced by TCRdb to in-frame sequences with V and J called. These copies leave out some clones; in studies compared against another copy, an unresolved V gene accounts for under half, and the cause of the remainder is not known. Here the sample has under 130,000 clones; about four fifths occur a single time. The ten largest clonotypes hold about 13% of the sample.

The sequencing sample was made of blood. This sequence was found in a woman in her forties or fifties in good health. The chain was built from TRBV7-3 and TRBJ1-1; a confident D gene designation cannot be given. The CDR3 region: CASSREGRNTEAFF. The DNA reads TGTGCCAGCAGCCGGGAGGGTCGGAACACTGAAGCTTTCTTT.